These 18 T cell receptor beta chains came from one sample sequenced in a study of cytomegalovirus exposure and HLA in healthy donors. 13 Jbeta primers and 60 Vbeta primers were used for the PCR. Measured with immunoSEQ multiplex PCR; TCRdb has only the in-frame clones, and not every one. The profile shows approximately 79,000 clones, 60% to 85% of them singletons. The sample consisted of PBMCs. These receptors originate from a male donor in good health and CMV-seropositive.

This sequence joins TRBV4-2 and TRBJ2-3; a weak D match, TRBD1 (5 bases). V was cut by 2 bases and J by 3 bases, with 6 bases left in between. The CDR3 loop spans 13 amino acids. Per the germline V gene, CDR1 is LGHNA and CDR2 is YNFKEQ. CDR3 sequence (DNA): TGTGCCAGCAGCCAATGGACAACAGATACGCAGTATTTT. Its translation: CASSQWTTDTQYF.

This sequence joins TRBV9 and TRBJ2-3, with 16 positions matching TRBD2. The V gene end was trimmed by 4 bases and the J gene end by 4 bases; junction bases not matched to a gene: 6. In germline, CDR1 is SGDLS, CDR2 YYNGEE. This CDR3 is built from 17 residues. The CDR3 DNA reads as TGTGCCAGCAGCCGTCCGGGACTAGCGGGGGGGCCAGATACGCAGTATTTT. It specifies CASSRPGLAGGPDTQYF.

In this sample, this clone turned up a few times. The chain is built from TRBV4-1 and TRBJ1-1, with D uncertain. This CDR3 is 13 amino acids long. Germline CDR1 MGHRA, CDR2 YSYEKL. Trimming removed 1 base at V and 5 bases at J, with 8 bases between. CDR3 sequence reads: CASSQGVETEAFF. As DNA, the CDR3 is TGCGCCAGCAGCCAAGGAGTGGAGACTGAAGCTTTCTTT.

The chain uses TRBV7-9 and TRBJ1-2; D remains ambiguous. Germline V gene sequence: CDR1 SEHNR, CDR2 FQNEAQ (reference sequence). Between the trimmed V and J ends, which lost 7 bases and 3 bases, there was a span of 9 bases. The CDR3 consists of 12 residues. CDR3 bases: TGTGCCAGCACCAGAGGAGACTATGGCTACACCTTC. This gives the protein CASTRGDYGYTF.

The rearrangement joins TRBV13 to TRBJ2-7, with TRBD1 identical over 9 bases. The germline V gene encodes CDR1 PRHDT and CDR2 FYEKMQ (reference sequence). The V segment lost 5 bases and the J segment 2 bases; nucleotides outside the gene matches: 7. The CDR3 loop spans 15 amino acids. This CDR3 is CASSIQGAGTYEQYF. CDR3 bases: TGTGCCAGCAGCATACAGGGGGCGGGAACCTACGAGCAGTACTTC.

In its sample, this clone was seen once. A read error may account for a junction end that differs from germline. Other DNA sequences in this specimen translate into the identical CDR3. The chain couples TRBV6-6 to TRBJ1-5; no clear D gene. Germline CDR1 reads MNHNY; CDR2 reads SVGAGI (reference sequence). There are 16 residues in the CDR3. The CDR3 coding sequence is TGTGCCAGCAGCTCTGGACGGGGATATAGCAATCAACCCCAGCATTTT. Protein: CASSSGRGYSNQPQHF.

The V gene is TRBV7-3, the J gene TRBJ2-3; a weak D match, TRBD2 (5 bases). The CDR3 is 14 amino acids. V lost 2 bases, J lost 0 bases, and 6 bases lay in between. CDR1 is SGHTA and CDR2 is FQGTGA in the germline V gene. CDR3 nucleotides: TGTGCCAGCAGCTTAGCGGGTAGCACAGATACGCAGTATTTT. Amino acids: CASSLAGSTDTQYF.

This clone has more than one count but fewer than ten. The gene calls are TRBV30 and TRBJ1-5; D possibly corresponds to TRBD1 (5 bases). The CDR3 spans 13 residues. Germline V gene lookup returns CDR1 GTSNPN and CDR2 SVGIG (reference sequence). The V and J ends lost 2 bases and 5 bases respectively, with 10 bases between them. CDR3 sequence: CAWSPGGDQPQHF. The CDR3 DNA is TGTGCCTGGAGTCCCGGGGGTGATCAGCCCCAGCATTTT.

The rearrangement links TRBV2 to TRBJ2-5, with TRBD1 identical over 8 bases. The CDR3 spans 14 residues. The V segment lost 6 bases and the J segment 0 bases; nucleotides outside the gene matches: 3. Germline-derived CDR1 and CDR2 are SNHLY and FYNNEI. The chain's CDR3 is CASSGQGYQETQYF. The CDR3 DNA is TGTGCCAGCAGCGGACAGGGTTACCAAGAGACCCAGTACTTC. Full variable domain (remainder filled in from reference TRBV2 and TRBJ2-5): EPEVTQTPSHQVTQMGQEVILRCVPISNHLYFYWYRQILGQKVEFLVSFYNNEISEKSEIFDDQFSVERPDGSNFTLKIRSTKLEDSAMYFCASSGQGYQETQYFGPGTRLLVL.

This clone was detected a few times. This chain uses TRBV2 with TRBJ1-2, with unresolved D. The germline CDR1 and CDR2 sequences are SNHLY and FYNNEI. The CDR3 has 11 amino acids. Trimming cost V 7 bases and J 2 bases, with 5 bases left between them. CDR3 protein: CASKSNYGYTF. Here the CDR3 DNA reads TGTGCCAGCAAATCGAACTATGGCTACACCTTC.

This chain connects TRBV5-4 to TRBJ1-1; D remains ambiguous. Trimming removed 0 bases from V and 1 base from J, with 7 bases in between. The CDR3 totals 14 residues. Germline V gene lookup returns CDR1 SGHNT and CDR2 YYREEE (reference sequence). The CDR3 is CASSLGVRNTEAFF. The CDR3 nucleotides read TGTGCCAGCAGCTTGGGCGTTAGGAACACTGAAGCTTTCTTT.

This clone turned up a few times. The chain links TRBV30 to TRBJ1-1, with a weak D call TRBD1 (5 bases). Germline V lookup: CDR1 GTSNPN, CDR2 SVGIG (reference sequence). Trimming took off 5 bases at V and 1 base at J, with 11 bases between the two ends. The CDR3 consists of 13 residues. The CDR3 DNA is TGTGCCTGGTTACGTGGGGCGAACACTGAAGCTTTCTTT. Amino acid sequence: CAWLRGANTEAFF. The full variable domain, rest sourced from reference TRBV30 and TRBJ1-1, is SQTIHQWPATLVQPVGSPLSLECTVEGTSNPNLYWYRQAAGRGLQLLFYSVGIGQISSEVPQNLSASRPQDRQFILSSKKLLLSDSGFYLCAWLRGANTEAFFGQGTRLTVV.

This chain links TRBV28 with TRBJ2-1; TRBD2 matches 9 bases. The junction had 15 bases not matched to a gene; V was cut back by 4 bases and J by 8 bases. In germline, CDR1 is MDHEN, CDR2 SYDVKM. The CDR3 totals 17 residues. The CDR3 DNA reads TGTGCCAGCAGTTACCGCAACCTGGCGGGGGGGCCCCATGAGCAGTTCTTC. Its translation: CASSYRNLAGGPHEQFF.

The chain joins TRBV6-1 to TRBJ2-5; 8 bases map to TRBD2. TRBJ2-7 explains the end of the DNA better; the J call may be wrong. This CDR3 comprises 14 residues. Per the germline V gene, CDR1 is MNHNS and CDR2 is SASEGT. The CDR3 spells CASNLLAETSEQYF. The CDR3 DNA sequence: TGTGCCAGCAACCTACTAGCGGAAACAAGCGAGCAGTACTTC.

This chain uses TRBV5-6 with TRBJ2-7; 9 bases are shared with TRBD1. Looked up from germline, CDR1 is SGHDT and CDR2 is YYEEEE. This CDR3 spans 12 amino acids. The trim removed 3 bases at V and 5 bases at J, leaving 0 bases unmatched. As DNA, the CDR3 is TGTGCCAGCAGCTGGGACAGGGACGAGCAGTACTTC. Translated: CASSWDRDEQYF.

The genes are TRBV19 and TRBJ2-5, with 8 bases that match TRBD2. Germline-derived CDR1 and CDR2 are LNHDA and SQIVND (reference sequence). The CDR3 loop spans 14 amino acids. The trim removed 2 bases at V and 5 bases at J, leaving 4 bases unmatched. The CDR3: CASSITGGGETQYF. The DNA of the CDR3 is TGTGCCAGTAGTATAACGGGAGGGGGTGAGACCCAGTACTTC.

This chain connects TRBV15 to TRBJ1-1; possible D gene TRBD1, 5 bases. The CDR3 spans 15 residues. The ends were cut back, 0 bases at V and 5 bases at J, with 13 bases in the middle. Germline V gene sequence: CDR1 LNHNV, CDR2 YYDKDF (reference sequence). The CDR3: CATSRDKAGVTEAFF. In DNA form, the CDR3 reads TGTGCCACCAGCAGAGATAAGGCGGGGGTAACTGAAGCTTTCTTT.

V usage is TRBV30 and J usage is TRBJ1-6, with D possibly TRBD1 on 5 matching bases. Germline CDR1 GTSNPN, CDR2 SVGIG (reference sequence). The CDR3 covers 14 residues. V was pared by 5 bases and J by 5 bases, with 13 bases between. DNA for the CDR3: TGTGCCTGGTCCAGGGTATCCAATAATTCACCCCTCCACTTT. This translates into CAWSRVSNNSPLHF.